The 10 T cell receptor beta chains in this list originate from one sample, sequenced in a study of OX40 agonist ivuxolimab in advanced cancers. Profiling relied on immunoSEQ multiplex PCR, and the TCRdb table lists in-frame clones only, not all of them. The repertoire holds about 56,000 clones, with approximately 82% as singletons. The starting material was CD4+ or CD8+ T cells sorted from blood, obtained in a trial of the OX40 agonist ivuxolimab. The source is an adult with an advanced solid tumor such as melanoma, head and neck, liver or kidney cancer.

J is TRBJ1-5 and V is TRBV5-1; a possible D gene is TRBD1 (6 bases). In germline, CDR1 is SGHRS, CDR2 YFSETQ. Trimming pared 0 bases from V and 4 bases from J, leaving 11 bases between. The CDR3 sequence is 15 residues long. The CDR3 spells CASSLDGQTNQPQHF. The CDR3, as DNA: TGCGCCAGCAGCTTGGACGGACAGACAAATCAGCCCCAGCATTTT. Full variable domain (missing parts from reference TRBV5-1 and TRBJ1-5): KAGVTQTPRYLIKTRGQQVTLSCSPISGHRSVSWYQQTPGQGLQFLFEYFSETQRNKGNFPGRFSGRQFSNSRSEMNVSTLELGDSALYLCASSLDGQTNQPQHFGDGTRLSIL.

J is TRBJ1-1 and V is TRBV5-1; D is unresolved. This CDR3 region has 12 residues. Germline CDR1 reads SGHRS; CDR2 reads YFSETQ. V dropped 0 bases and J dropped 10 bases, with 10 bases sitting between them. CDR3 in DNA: TGCGCCAGCAGCTTGGGTGGGGTCGGAGCTTTCTTT. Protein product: CASSLGGVGAFF.

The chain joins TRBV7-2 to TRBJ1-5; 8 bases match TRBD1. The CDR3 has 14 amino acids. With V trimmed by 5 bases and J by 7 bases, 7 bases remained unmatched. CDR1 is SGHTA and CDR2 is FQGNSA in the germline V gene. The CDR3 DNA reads TGTGCCAGCAGCCTGGGACAGGTGCAACAGCCCCAGCATTTT. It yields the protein CASSLGQVQQPQHF.

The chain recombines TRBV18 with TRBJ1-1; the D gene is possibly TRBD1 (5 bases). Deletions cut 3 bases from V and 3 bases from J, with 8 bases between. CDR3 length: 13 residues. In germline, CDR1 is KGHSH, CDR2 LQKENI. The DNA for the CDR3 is TGTGCCAGCTCACCGTCAGGGTACACTGAAGCTTTCTTT. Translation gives CASSPSGYTEAFF.

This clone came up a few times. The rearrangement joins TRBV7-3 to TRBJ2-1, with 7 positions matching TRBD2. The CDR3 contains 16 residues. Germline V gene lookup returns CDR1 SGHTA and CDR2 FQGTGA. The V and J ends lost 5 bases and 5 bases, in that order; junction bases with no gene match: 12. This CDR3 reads CASSRKVTSRDNEQFF. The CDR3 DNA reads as TGTGCCAGCAGCCGAAAGGTGACTAGCAGAGACAATGAGCAGTTCTTC.

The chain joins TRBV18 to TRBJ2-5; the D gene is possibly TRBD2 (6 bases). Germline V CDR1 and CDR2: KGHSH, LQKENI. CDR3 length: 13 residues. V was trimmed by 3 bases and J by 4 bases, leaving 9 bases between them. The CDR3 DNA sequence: TGTGCCAGCTCACCTCAGGGAGGAGAGACCCAGTACTTC. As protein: CASSPQGGETQYF. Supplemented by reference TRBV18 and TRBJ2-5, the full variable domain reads NAGVMQNPRHLVRRRGQEARLRCSPMKGHSHVYWYRQLPEEGLKFMVYLQKENIIDESGMPKERFSAEFPKEGPSILRIQQVVRGDSAAYFCASSPQGGETQYFGPGTRLLVL.

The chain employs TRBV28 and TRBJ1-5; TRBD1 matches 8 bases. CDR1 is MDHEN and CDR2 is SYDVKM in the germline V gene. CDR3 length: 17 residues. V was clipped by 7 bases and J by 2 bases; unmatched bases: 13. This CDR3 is CASISTALQGGNQPQHF. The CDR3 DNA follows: TGTGCCAGCATCTCAACCGCACTACAGGGGGGCAATCAGCCCCAGCATTTT.

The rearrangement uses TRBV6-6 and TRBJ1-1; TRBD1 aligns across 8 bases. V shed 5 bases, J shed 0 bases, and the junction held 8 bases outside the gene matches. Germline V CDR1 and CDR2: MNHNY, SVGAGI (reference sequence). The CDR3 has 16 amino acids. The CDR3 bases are TGTGCCAGCAGTGTCCGGACAGGGACATTGAACACTGAAGCTTTCTTT. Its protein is CASSVRTGTLNTEAFF.

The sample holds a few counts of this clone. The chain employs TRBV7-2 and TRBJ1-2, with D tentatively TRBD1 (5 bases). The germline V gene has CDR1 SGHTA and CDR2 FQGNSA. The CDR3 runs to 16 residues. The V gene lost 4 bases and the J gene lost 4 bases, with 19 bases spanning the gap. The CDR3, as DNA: TGTGCCAGCAGCTCCTACCACGGGGCGCCAGGCTATGGCTACACCTTC. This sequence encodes CASSSYHGAPGYGYTF.

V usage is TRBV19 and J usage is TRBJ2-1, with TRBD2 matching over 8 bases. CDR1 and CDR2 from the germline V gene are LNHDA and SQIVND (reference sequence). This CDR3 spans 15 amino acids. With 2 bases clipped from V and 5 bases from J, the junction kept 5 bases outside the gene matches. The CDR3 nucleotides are TGTGCCAGTAGTATAAAAGCGGGGGCTCACAATGAGCAGTTCTTC. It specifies CASSIKAGAHNEQFF.